The 27 T cell receptor beta chains presented below share a single source sample, sequenced in a study of blood T cells in healthy people across ages (dated by TCRdb to between 2015 and 2017). The library was obtained by 5' RACE. The sample was run on an Illumina HiSeq 2500. A second roughly 6 to 12 cycle PCR used a sample-barcoded 5' primer and a J-beta primer mix. Clones were called with MiXCR by TCRdb after fastp trimmed the public reads at Q25, and only in-frame beta chains were retained. For every CDR3 protein sequence, its rows merge into one entry that carries the most common genes and DNA. The sample table holds about 1 million distinct CDR3 sequences, of which 45% were seen once. About 20% of the sample belongs to the ten largest clones. The sequencing input was blood. Receptors originate from a woman aged 60-75 years in good health.

This clonotype has only a few counts. This chain links TRBV15 with TRBJ2-1, with 10 bases matching TRBD2. In germline, CDR1 is LNHNV, CDR2 YYDKDF (reference sequence). The CDR3 loop spans 15 amino acids. J was trimmed by 4 bases and V by 5 bases; bases with no gene match: 5. CDR3 amino acids: CATSGGLARYNEQFF. The CDR3 bases are TGTGCCACCAGCGGGGGACTAGCGCGATACAATGAGCAGTTCTTC.

This clonotype was seen a handful of times. The rearrangement uses TRBV7-8 and TRBJ2-5; 11 nucleotides align to TRBD1. The length of the CDR3 is 13 residues. V lost 11 bases to trimming and J lost 5 bases; unmatched junction nucleotides: 7. Germline V gives CDR1 SGHVS, CDR2 FQNEAQ. The CDR3 DNA reads TGTGCCGGGGGACAGGGGGTGAGGGAGACCCAGTACTTC. It encodes CAGGQGVRETQYF.

As to this clonotype: Sequence at one end of the junction differs from germline and may be a read error. This rearrangement joins TRBV5-1 to TRBJ2-7, with TRBD2 matching 8 bases. CDR1 is SGHRS and CDR2 is YFSETQ in the germline V gene. The CDR3 has 15 amino acids. CDR3 sequence reads: CASRVRSGSKYGQYF. CDR3 sequence (DNA): TGCGCCAGCAGAGTGAGGAGCGGGAGTAAATACGGGCAGTACTTC.

This clonotype was seen only a few times. This chain uses TRBV14 with TRBJ2-7; D is undetermined. CDR1 SGHDN and CDR2 FVKESK come from the germline V gene. CDR3 size: 13 residues. Trimming left V 3 bases short and J 0 bases short, with 6 bases between. The CDR3 protein is CASSHGNSYEQYF. CDR3 bases: TGTGCCAGCAGCCATGGGAACTCCTACGAGCAGTACTTC.

The rearrangement joins TRBV28 to TRBJ2-2; D is undetermined. The V end lost 4 bases, the J end lost 7 bases, and 28 bases lay between the germline ends. CDR3 size: 19 residues. Germline loops: CDR1 MDHEN, CDR2 SYDVKM. The CDR3 bases are TGTGCCAGCAGTTCCCCGGCCTCTCCATTAAGTTCGGTTATCGGGGAGCTGTTTTTT. This translates into CASSSPASPLSSVIGELFF.

V gene TRBV29-1 combines with J gene TRBJ2-1, with a possible D match to TRBD1 (5 bases). Germline V gives CDR1 SQVTM, CDR2 ANQGSEA. The ends were cut back, 2 bases at V and 9 bases at J, with 11 bases in the middle. The CDR3 contains 12 residues. CDR3 nucleotide sequence: TGCAGCGTTGAACCCCAGGGTGGTGAGCAGTTCTTC. Translated: CSVEPQGGEQFF.

The chain carries TRBV2 and TRBJ2-5; 8 bases align to TRBD1. The V gene's germline CDR1 is SNHLY and CDR2 FYNNEI. This CDR3 is built from 13 residues. Unmatched junction bases numbered 13, after V lost 8 bases and J lost 11 bases. The CDR3 loop reads CASEPGGVRRQYF. DNA for the CDR3: TGTGCCAGCGAACCAGGGGGCGTTAGAAGGCAGTACTTC.

V usage is TRBV11-3 and J usage is TRBJ2-5; TRBD1 agrees at 9 bases. The trim removed 3 bases at V and 4 bases at J, leaving 6 bases unmatched. The CDR3 has 15 residues. Germline CDR1 is SGHNT and CDR2 is YENEEA. CDR3 sequence (DNA): TGTGCCAGCAGCTTTAGGGGACAGGGAGGAGAGACCCAGTACTTC. Encoded protein: CASSFRGQGGETQYF.

This clonotype was counted between two and nine times. CDR3 nucleotide sequence: TGCAGTGCTATAGTCTCGGAATCGGGCAATCAGCCCCAGCATTTT. Protein: CSAIVSESGNQPQHF. V is TRBV20-1 and J is TRBJ1-5; D uncertain. The V end was cut by 4 bases, the J end by 2 bases, with 15 bases between. Germline assignment: CDR1 DFQATT and CDR2 SNEGSKA (reference sequence). This CDR3 spans 15 amino acids.

With regard to this clonotype: One end of the junction varies from germline; a read error may be responsible. The V gene is TRBV4-1, the J gene TRBJ2-7, with D uncertain. This CDR3 region has 14 residues. In germline, CDR1 is MGHRA, CDR2 YSYEKL. This CDR3 reads CASSLRGPTYGQYF. CDR3 nucleotide sequence: TGCGCCAGCAGCCTCAGAGGCCCTACCTACGGGCAGTACTTC.

The chain is built from TRBV20-1 and TRBJ2-3; no definite D call. This CDR3 is built from 13 residues. Between the trimmed V and J ends, which lost 4 bases and 2 bases, there was a span of 10 bases. Germline CDR1 DFQATT, CDR2 SNEGSKA (reference sequence). This CDR3 reads CSATPGNTDTQYF. The CDR3 coding sequence is TGCAGTGCTACCCCGGGCAACACAGATACGCAGTATTTT.

This chain uses TRBV3-1 with TRBJ2-4; the D is unclear. The CDR3 extends over 13 amino acids. V lost 0 bases and J 6 bases, leaving 6 bases between the germline ends. CDR1 and CDR2 (germline): LGHDT, YNNKEL (reference sequence). CDR3 residues: CASSQDLRNIQYF. DNA for the CDR3: TGTGCCAGCAGCCAAGATCTACGAAACATTCAGTACTTC.

The chain uses TRBV29-1 and TRBJ2-7; D uncertain. CDR3 length equals 12 residues. Trimming stripped 5 bases from V and 1 base from J, with 9 bases between. Per the germline V gene, CDR1 is SQVTM and CDR2 is ANQGSEA. The DNA for the CDR3 is TGCAGCGTTTATGGGTTATCCTACGAGCAGTACTTC. The encoded protein is CSVYGLSYEQYF.

A single count supports this clonotype. The gene calls are TRBV6-6 and TRBJ1-1, with TRBD1 as a possible D gene (5 bases). CDR1 and CDR2 from the germline V gene are MNHNY and SVGAGI (reference sequence). Trimming took off 7 bases at V and 6 bases at J, with 12 bases between the two ends. This CDR3 contains 12 residues. CDR3 bases: TGTGCCAGCACCTACGGGGGGGCTGAAGCTTTCTTT. It translates to CASTYGGAEAFF.

The chain couples TRBV27 to TRBJ2-1, with TRBD2 as a possible D gene (6 bases). The CDR3 sequence is 13 residues long. The germline V gene encodes CDR1 MNHEY and CDR2 SMNVEV (reference sequence). V was cut by 7 bases and J by 9 bases, with 16 bases left in between. This CDR3 reads CASKGTGAGEQFF. The DNA of the CDR3 is TGTGCCAGCAAAGGGACGGGAGCGGGTGAGCAGTTCTTC.

This rearrangement joins TRBV5-1 to TRBJ2-7; the match to TRBD1 covers 8 bases. Germline assignment: CDR1 SGHRS and CDR2 YFSETQ. V trimming: 3 bases; J trimming: 1 base; junction bases outside the gene matches: 9. This CDR3 region has 16 residues. The CDR3 here is CASSSDPGTGSYEQYF. CDR3 bases: TGCGCCAGCAGCTCCGACCCCGGGACAGGATCCTACGAGCAGTACTTC. Full variable domain (rest looked up from reference TRBV5-1 and TRBJ2-7): KAGVTQTPRYLIKTRGQQVTLSCSPISGHRSVSWYQQTPGQGLQFLFEYFSETQRNKGNFPGRFSGRQFSNSRSEMNVSTLELGDSALYLCASSSDPGTGSYEQYFGPGTRLTVT.

The chain has TRBV5-1 and TRBJ2-1; TRBD2 might be the D (6 bases). The CDR3 extends over 15 amino acids. Germline V gene sequence: CDR1 SGHRS, CDR2 YFSETQ. The V gene lost 6 bases and the J gene lost 4 bases, with 17 bases spanning the gap. CDR3 nucleotide sequence: TGCGCCAGCACGTTGGGGACTCCGCCTTACAATGAGCAGTTCTTC. This translates into CASTLGTPPYNEQFF. The full variable domain, with the rest looked up from reference TRBV5-1 and TRBJ2-1, is KAGVTQTPRYLIKTRGQQVTLSCSPISGHRSVSWYQQTPGQGLQFLFEYFSETQRNKGNFPGRFSGRQFSNSRSEMNVSTLELGDSALYLCASTLGTPPYNEQFFGPGTRLTVL.

Regarding this clonotype: A read error may account for a junction end that differs from germline. The chain is built from TRBV29-1 and TRBJ2-1; tentative D call: TRBD2 (5 bases). The CDR3 loop spans 11 amino acids. The germline CDR1 and CDR2 sequences are SQVTM and ANQGSEA. The CDR3, as DNA: TGCAGCGTTGAGAGAGGGAATGGGCAGTTCTTC. Translated, it gives CSVERGNGQFF.

Turning to this clonotype: A much larger clone is a single base away; this may be a read error. The V and J genes are TRBV30 and TRBJ2-1, with 8 bases aligning to TRBD2. The J call may be mistaken, given a closer DNA end match to TRBJ2-7. Germline CDR1 GTSNPN, CDR2 SVGIG (reference sequence). The CDR3 contains 14 residues. The CDR3: CAWGRGLGNNEQYF. The CDR3 DNA reads as TGTGCCTGGGGTCGGGGACTAGGCAACAATGAGCAGTACTTC.

The V gene is TRBV7-9, the J gene TRBJ2-3; D may be TRBD1 (5 bases). CDR1 is SEHNR and CDR2 is FQNEAQ in the germline V gene (reference sequence). V dropped 4 bases and J dropped 2 bases, with 13 bases sitting between them. This CDR3 contains 15 residues. The CDR3, as DNA: TGTGCCAGCAGCTACGGACAAACTCTCACAGATACGCAGTATTTT. This encodes CASSYGQTLTDTQYF.

This chain links TRBV18 with TRBJ2-7, with TRBD1 matching over 9 bases. The CDR3 totals 15 residues. Trimming removed 0 bases from V and 6 bases from J; junction bases left unmatched: 6. The germline gives CDR1 KGHSH, CDR2 LQKENI. DNA of the CDR3: TGTGCCAGCTCACCACCGACGGGACAGGGTAGCGAGCAGTACTTC. It translates to CASSPPTGQGSEQYF.

The J gene is TRBJ2-4, the V gene TRBV7-9; TRBD1 aligns across 7 bases. This CDR3 has 14 residues. V lost 8 bases to trimming and J lost 5 bases; unmatched junction nucleotides: 9. Germline V gene sequence: CDR1 SEHNR, CDR2 FQNEAQ (reference sequence). CDR3 sequence (DNA): TGTGCCAGCGTAACAGGGGAGTGGGAAAACATTCAGTACTTC. As protein: CASVTGEWENIQYF.

The rearrangement joins TRBV7-9 to TRBJ2-7; D is ambiguous. CDR1 is SEHNR and CDR2 is FQNEAQ in the germline V gene (reference sequence). Trimming took 8 bases from V and 6 from J, leaving 17 bases between them. CDR3 length: 13 residues. The CDR3 spells CASGGGVAAEQYF. CDR3 DNA sequence: TGTGCCAGCGGCGGCGGAGTAGCAGCCGAGCAGTACTTC.

This clonotype has only a few counts. The chain joins TRBV20-1 to TRBJ1-5; 8 nucleotides match TRBD1. V shed 1 base and J 7 bases; nucleotides not matched to a gene: 15. Germline V gene data show CDR1 as DFQATT and CDR2 as SNEGSKA (reference sequence). This CDR3 comprises 17 residues. DNA for the CDR3: TGCAGTGCTAGAGTTGTCGGACAGGGAGGGATTGAACAGCCCCAGCATTTT. Translated, it gives CSARVVGQGGIEQPQHF.

The sample holds a few counts of this clonotype. This chain links TRBV20-1 with TRBJ2-1; 15 bases map to TRBD2. Per germline, CDR1 DFQATT and CDR2 SNEGSKA (reference sequence). Trimming took 0 bases from V and 3 from J; bases not matched to a gene: 6. The CDR3 covers 18 residues. The CDR3 is CSARDSWTSGRVYNEQFF. The CDR3 nucleotides read TGCAGTGCTAGAGATTCCTGGACTAGCGGGAGGGTCTACAATGAGCAGTTCTTC.

The chain couples TRBV9 to TRBJ2-7; perhaps TRBD2 as D (7 bases). Trimming removed 3 bases at V and 6 bases at J, with 19 bases between. The CDR3 is 15 amino acids. The germline gives CDR1 SGDLS, CDR2 YYNGEE. The CDR3: CASSADGGASVEQYF. In DNA, the CDR3 is TGTGCCAGCAGCGCCGATGGGGGGGCTAGCGTCGAGCAGTACTTC.

This chain uses TRBV2 with TRBJ1-6; 7 nucleotides line up with TRBD1. V was clipped by 5 bases and J by 7 bases; unmatched bases: 11. The germline CDR1 and CDR2 sequences are SNHLY and FYNNEI. CDR3 length equals 16 residues. CDR3 residues: CASSQNAGTVNSPLHF. In DNA, the CDR3 is TGTGCCAGCAGTCAGAATGCCGGGACAGTAAATTCACCCCTCCACTTT.